The source of this T cell receptor beta chain is a study of spatial heterogeneity in lung cancer. The time point is: sample taken at primary tumor resection. Tumor, nontumor lung or frozen PBMC supplied whole RNA, sequenced without sorting. The CDR3 has 15 amino acids. Germline CDR1 KGHSH, CDR2 LQKENI. The V gene end was trimmed by 0 bases and the J gene end by 7 bases; junction bases not matched to a gene: 5. TCRdb ran MiXCR on the 5' RACE reads and lists one entry per CDR3 protein. This repertoire shows about 45,000 distinct CDR3 sequences, around 13% found once; its top ten account for approximately 60%. This clonotype has more than one count but fewer than ten.

The source material was PBMCs, sampled at surgery. The V and J genes are TRBV18 and TRBJ2-3; TRBD1 matches 9 bases. The sequence was collected from a male donor with early-stage non-small cell lung cancer. This CDR3 reads CASSPPGQGLNTQYF. The CDR3 nucleotides are TGTGCCAGCTCACCACCGGGACAGGGACTAAATACGCAGTATTTT.